The 24 T cell receptor beta chains reported below all come from one sample, sequenced in a study of blood T cell repertoires in COVID-19. Profiled with immunoSEQ multiplex PCR; TCRdb holds only in-frame clones, not every one. The sample holds around 280,000 clones; 70% to 90% are singletons and the top ten take 5.5% to 7%. The material sequenced was PBMCs or T cells enriched from blood (not recorded which). Receptors were obtained from a woman aged 40-49 years who had recovered from COVID-19.

The CDR3 region is CASSLQLVKQNEQFF. CDR3 bases: TGCGCCAGCAGCCTCCAACTAGTTAAGCAGAATGAGCAGTTCTTC. The chain joins TRBV5-1 to TRBJ2-1; maybe TRBD2 (5 bases). Germline values: CDR1 SGHRS, CDR2 YFSETQ. V lost 4 bases and J lost 7, with 18 bases in between. The CDR3 loop spans 15 amino acids.

This clone came up once. The rearrangement joins TRBV18 to TRBJ2-1; 9 positions match TRBD1. CDR3 length equals 16 residues. Germline loops: CDR1 KGHSH, CDR2 LQKENI. V dropped 2 bases and J dropped 10; count of bases not matched to a gene: 12. In DNA, the CDR3 is TGTGCCAGCTCACCAAAGGGACAGGGCCCCTTCAGGGAGCAGTTCTTC. Protein: CASSPKGQGPFREQFF.

J is TRBJ2-3 and V is TRBV5-1; D gene uncertain. The germline V gene has CDR1 SGHRS and CDR2 YFSETQ. Trimming took 4 bases from V and 0 from J, leaving 6 bases between them. This CDR3 spans 13 amino acids. CDR3 sequence (DNA): TGCGCCAGCAGCCTGACTAGCACAGATACGCAGTATTTT. Translation: CASSLTSTDTQYF.

This clone has more than one count but fewer than ten. The chain joins TRBV28 to TRBJ2-1; the D gene is possibly TRBD1 (6 bases). The CDR3 sequence is 14 residues long. V was pared by 5 bases and J by 0 bases, with 8 bases between. CDR1 MDHEN and CDR2 SYDVKM come from the germline V gene. The DNA for the CDR3 is TGTGCCAGCAGTCCACAGGGCTCCTACAATGAGCAGTTCTTC. Its protein is CASSPQGSYNEQFF.

This clone was detected once. V and J are TRBV11-2 and TRBJ2-3; D call uncertain. V was shortened by 1 base and J by 1 base, with 12 bases between the two germline ends. This CDR3 contains 16 residues. Germline lookup yields CDR1 SGHAT and CDR2 FQNNGV. DNA for the CDR3: TGTGCCAGCAGCTTAGCCAGGAATATACGCACAGATACGCAGTATTTT. It translates to CASSLARNIRTDTQYF.

The V and J genes are TRBV28 and TRBJ1-2; D is possibly TRBD1 (5 bases). Trimming removed 6 bases at V and 7 bases at J, with 9 bases between. The germline gives CDR1 MDHEN, CDR2 SYDVKM. The CDR3 loop spans 11 amino acids. CDR3 amino acids: CASRHQGGYTF. CDR3 nucleotide sequence: TGTGCCAGCAGACACCAGGGTGGCTACACCTTC.

This chain joins TRBV28 and TRBJ2-5, with D possibly TRBD1 on 6 matching bases. Deletions cut 6 bases from V and 3 bases from J, with 11 bases between. The germline V gene encodes CDR1 MDHEN and CDR2 SYDVKM. This CDR3 has 13 residues. The DNA for the CDR3 is TGTGCCAGCAGACCGGGACAAGAAGAGACCCAGTACTTC. Translating gives CASRPGQEETQYF. The full variable domain, rest sourced from reference TRBV28 and TRBJ2-5, is DVKVTQSSRYLVKRTGEKVFLECVQDMDHENMFWYRQDPGLGLRLIYFSYDVKMKEKGDIPEGYSVSREKKERFSLILESASTNQTSMYLCASRPGQEETQYFGPGTRLLVL.

This CDR3 reads CASSLAAGGFGQPQHF. In nucleotides, the CDR3 is TGTGCCAGCAGTTTGGCAGCAGGGGGCTTCGGTCAGCCCCAGCATTTT. The V call is TRBV28, the J call TRBJ1-5, with 8 positions matching TRBD1. Per the germline V gene, CDR1 is MDHEN and CDR2 is SYDVKM. The ends lost 3 bases at V and 6 bases at J; junction bases unmatched: 10. The CDR3 is 16 amino acids. The full variable domain, in which reference TRBV28 and TRBJ1-5 provide the parts outside the CDR3, is DVKVTQSSRYLVKRTGEKVFLECVQDMDHENMFWYRQDPGLGLRLIYFSYDVKMKEKGDIPEGYSVSREKKERFSLILESASTNQTSMYLCASSLAAGGFGQPQHFGDGTRLSIL.

The chain joins TRBV10-3 to TRBJ2-3; 8 nucleotides line up with TRBD2. The CDR3 runs 15 residues. CDR1 is ENHRY, CDR2 SYGVKD, per germline. The V segment lost 9 bases and the J segment 2 bases; nucleotides outside the gene matches: 10. This CDR3 reads CAIGKIAGITDTQYF. CDR3 coding DNA: TGTGCCATTGGGAAAATAGCGGGAATCACAGATACGCAGTATTTT.

This chain connects TRBV30 to TRBJ2-1; 7 bases are shared with TRBD2. The germline V gene encodes CDR1 GTSNPN and CDR2 SVGIG (reference sequence). V lost 8 bases to trimming and J lost 3 bases; unmatched junction nucleotides: 4. CDR3 length: 12 amino acids. In DNA form, the CDR3 reads TGTGCCCTTTCTAGCGGCTACAATGAGCAGTTCTTC. Its protein is CALSSGYNEQFF.

This sequence joins TRBV19 and TRBJ2-2; 7 bases line up with TRBD1. Germline CDR1 reads LNHDA; CDR2 reads SQIVND (reference sequence). The junction had 0 bases not matched to a gene; V was cut back by 5 bases and J by 0 bases. The CDR3 is 14 amino acids. CDR3 sequence (DNA): TGTGCCAGTAGTGACAGGGCGAACACCGGGGAGCTGTTTTTT. Its protein product is CASSDRANTGELFF. Drawing the rest from reference TRBV19 and TRBJ2-2, the complete variable domain is DGGITQSPKYLFRKEGQNVTLSCEQNLNHDAMYWYRQDPGQGLRLIYYSQIVNDFQKGDIAEGYSVSREKKESFPLTVTSAQKNPTAFYLCASSDRANTGELFFGEGSRLTVL.

This chain links TRBV2 with TRBJ1-6; 8 nucleotides match TRBD1. J lost 7 bases, V lost 7 bases, and 9 bases had no gene match. Germline CDR1 is SNHLY and CDR2 is FYNNEI. The CDR3 is 15 residues long. The CDR3, as DNA: TGTGCCAGCACTTCCGGGACAGGAATCAATTCACCCCTCCACTTT. Translating gives CASTSGTGINSPLHF.

V and J are TRBV7-9 and TRBJ2-1, with a possible D match to TRBD2 (6 bases). The ends were cut back, 5 bases at V and 8 bases at J, with 19 bases in the middle. Germline loops: CDR1 SEHNR, CDR2 FQNEAQ (reference sequence). The CDR3 has 15 amino acids. Here the CDR3 DNA reads TGTGCCAGCAGCGCATCCCCCGGGAGAGGGGATGAGCAGTTCTTC. Encoded protein: CASSASPGRGDEQFF.

The J gene is TRBJ2-1, the V gene TRBV3-1 (or the pseudogene TRBV3-2), with 7 bases fitting TRBD2. This CDR3 has 15 residues. Trimming at V came to 2 bases and at J to 5 bases, leaving 6 bases not matched to a gene. The germline V gene has CDR1 LGHDT and CDR2 YNNKEL (reference sequence). CDR3 DNA: TGTGCCAGCAGCCAACGCGCTCTAGCGGACAATGAGCAGTTCTTC. Translation: CASSQRALADNEQFF.

The gene calls are TRBV28 and TRBJ2-7; 7 positions agree with TRBD2. The CDR3 length is 19 residues. Per germline, CDR1 MDHEN and CDR2 SYDVKM. With V trimmed by 10 bases and J by 0 bases, 24 bases remained unmatched. The CDR3 here is CATQQFSGSVGEGSYEQYF. CDR3 DNA sequence: TGTGCCACCCAGCAGTTTAGCGGGTCTGTTGGGGAGGGCTCCTACGAGCAGTACTTC. The full variable domain, with the rest looked up from reference TRBV28 and TRBJ2-7, is DVKVTQSSRYLVKRTGEKVFLECVQDMDHENMFWYRQDPGLGLRLIYFSYDVKMKEKGDIPEGYSVSREKKERFSLILESASTNQTSMYLCATQQFSGSVGEGSYEQYFGPGTRLTVT.

The chain has TRBV24-1 and TRBJ2-1; 7 bases map to TRBD2. After removal of 3 bases from V and 0 bases from J, the junction contained 7 bases not matched to a gene. This CDR3 has 17 amino acids. The germline V gene has CDR1 KGHDR and CDR2 SFDVKD. The CDR3 sequence: CATSDPYGGSSYNEQFF. In DNA, the CDR3 is TGTGCCACCAGTGATCCATACGGGGGGAGCTCCTACAATGAGCAGTTCTTC.

The chain couples TRBV9 to TRBJ2-2, with TRBD2 identical over 8 bases. CDR3 length: 15 residues. Trimming at V came to 3 bases and at J to 8 bases, leaving 9 bases not matched to a gene. The germline gives CDR1 SGDLS, CDR2 YYNGEE. Here the CDR3 DNA reads TGTGCCAGCAGCGCCCCGGGGGGGAGAGCAGGGGAGCTGTTTTTT. Its translation: CASSAPGGRAGELFF.

Remarks on this clone: At one end the junction does not follow the germline gene, possibly because of a read error. CDR3 nucleotides: TGTGCCAGCAGGGAAGTGGGACAGGGAACCTACGAGCAGTACTTC. It codes for CASREVGQGTYEQYF. V gene TRBV6-1 combines with J gene TRBJ2-7, with 9 bases identical to TRBD1. The CDR3 has 15 amino acids. Germline-derived CDR1 and CDR2 are MNHNS and SASEGT.

The genes are TRBV28 and TRBJ2-7; 7 bases are a match to TRBD1. Trimming took 7 bases from V and 2 from J; bases not matched to a gene: 5. The length of the CDR3 is 13 residues. The V gene's germline CDR1 is MDHEN and CDR2 SYDVKM. As DNA, the CDR3 is TGTGCCAGCACCCCGGGACAGCCCTACGAGCAGTACTTC. Translating gives CASTPGQPYEQYF.

The chain has TRBV3-1 (or the pseudogene TRBV3-2) and TRBJ1-1; a weak D match, TRBD1 (6 bases). Trimming removed 0 bases from V and 3 bases from J, with 17 bases in between. Germline V lookup: CDR1 LGHDT, CDR2 YNNKEL (reference sequence). The CDR3 sequence is 17 residues long. Here the CDR3 reads CASSQETWTASDTEAFF. For the CDR3, the DNA is TGTGCCAGCAGCCAAGAAACCTGGACAGCGTCGGACACTGAAGCTTTCTTT.

V and J are TRBV6-2 or TRBV6-3 and TRBJ2-1; D is unclear. Germline V lookup: CDR1 MNHEY, CDR2 SVGEGT. V was shortened by 2 bases and J by 3 bases, with 14 bases between the two germline ends. The CDR3 has 16 residues. CDR3 residues: CASSYLVSGGYNEQFF. The CDR3, as DNA: TGTGCCAGCAGTTACCTCGTGTCGGGTGGCTACAATGAGCAGTTCTTC.

The genes are TRBV24-1 and TRBJ2-3; D perhaps matches TRBD2 (6 bases). Between the trimmed V and J ends, which lost 5 bases and 0 bases, there was a span of 17 bases. The CDR3 consists of 17 residues. Germline values: CDR1 KGHDR, CDR2 SFDVKD. CDR3 loop: CATSGGPLAISTDTQYF. CDR3 sequence (DNA): TGTGCCACCAGTGGGGGTCCCCTAGCGATTAGCACAGATACGCAGTATTTT.

This chain links TRBV12-3 or TRBV12-4 with TRBJ1-1; the D gene is possibly TRBD1 (6 bases). The CDR3 spans 13 residues. V lost 7 bases and J 5 bases, leaving 14 bases between the germline ends. The CDR3 nucleotides are TGTGCCAGCACTAGAGACAGGTATACTGAAGCTTTCTTT. Protein sequence: CASTRDRYTEAFF.

V usage is TRBV11-2 and J usage is TRBJ2-3; 7 bases agree with TRBD1. With 4 bases clipped from V and 2 bases from J, the junction kept 12 bases outside the gene matches. CDR3 length: 17 residues. The germline gives CDR1 SGHAT, CDR2 FQNNGV. CDR3 protein: CASSSTPPGQLTDTQYF. The CDR3 DNA reads as TGTGCCAGCAGCTCAACCCCGCCGGGACAGCTCACAGATACGCAGTATTTT.